This T cell receptor (beta chain) stems from a study of cytomegalovirus exposure and HLA in healthy donors. Across the whole study: A later analysis reported the 90 to 150 validation repertoires used the same platform as the roughly 700 first-cohort repertoires. Study results and limitations: The tendency of first-cohort TCR clusters to co-occur in the roughly 120 validation repertoires was identified by a subsequent analysis. Listed as cytomegalovirus-associated were around 160 TCR beta chains. Most TCR sequences were seen very rarely across donors, but some public TCRs occurred in many.

This CDR3 contains 13 residues. In germline, CDR1 is LNHDA, CDR2 SQIVND (reference sequence). Trimming pared 8 bases from V and 6 bases from J, leaving 16 bases between. On this clone itself: Its antigen remains unknown.

The method was immunoSEQ multiplex PCR; TCRdb's version includes in-frame clones alone and lacks a portion of them. The table shows under 200,000 clones, with around nine tenths occurring only once. The sequence derives from a woman aged 18-30 years in good health and CMV-seronegative. Sequencing was carried out using PBMCs. This chain connects TRBV19 to TRBJ1-1; perhaps TRBD1 as D (6 bases). The CDR3 nucleotides read TGTGCCAGTTTGGTGAGGGAGGGGGCTGAAGCTTTCTTT. Amino acid sequence: CASLVREGAEAFF.